Included here is one T cell receptor (beta chain) sequence, with context. Its antigen is as yet unknown. The CDR3 has 18 residues. Trimming pared 4 bases from V and 0 bases from J, leaving 21 bases between. The germline V gene has CDR1 SGHAT and CDR2 FQNNGV. These data belong to a study of cytomegalovirus exposure and HLA in healthy donors. Findings and limits, study-wide: The sole available immune exposure information was CMV serostatus.

PCR involved 60 Vbeta and 13 Jbeta primers. TCRdb's copy holds only in-frame clones and misses some; the assay was immunoSEQ multiplex PCR. Among approximately 110,000 clones listed, roughly four fifths were seen once. This rearrangement joins TRBV11-2 to TRBJ1-2; the D gene is possibly TRBD1 (5 bases). Source material: PBMCs. The clonotype was recovered from a woman in her sixties in good health and CMV-seropositive. CDR3 coding DNA: TGTGCCAGCAGCTCTCTCCAGGGATCCCACCGAACTAACTATGGCTACACCTTC. Translating gives CASSSLQGSHRTNYGYTF.